These 8 T cell receptor beta chains originate from one sample sequenced in a study of cytomegalovirus exposure and HLA in healthy donors. Here immunoSEQ multiplex PCR was the method, and the copy in TCRdb shows in-frame clones only, minus some. Here the sample spans about 60,000 clones, 85% to 95% being singletons. Material for sequencing was PBMCs. The source of these receptors is a woman under 30 in good health and CMV-seronegative.

The chain couples TRBV5-1 to TRBJ2-1, with 11 bases lining up with TRBD2. The CDR3 extends over 15 amino acids. V shed 2 bases and J 4 bases; nucleotides not matched to a gene: 2. Germline V gene lookup returns CDR1 SGHRS and CDR2 YFSETQ. CDR3 in DNA: TGCGCCAGCAGCTTTGGACTAGCGGGTTACAATGAGCAGTTCTTC. Protein sequence: CASSFGLAGYNEQFF.

This clone was recorded only once. The chain has TRBV10-3 and TRBJ2-1; 7 bases fit TRBD2. The J segment lost 2 bases and the V segment lost 7 bases, leaving 11 bases of the junction unmatched. Germline V gene data show CDR1 as ENHRY and CDR2 as SYGVKD. This CDR3 is built from 16 residues. The CDR3 here is CAITRNSGTPYNEQFF. In DNA form, the CDR3 reads TGTGCCATCACCCGCAACAGCGGGACCCCCTACAATGAGCAGTTCTTC.

The chain recombines TRBV6-5 with TRBJ2-5; 7 bases line up with TRBD2. Germline V gene sequence: CDR1 MNHEY, CDR2 SVGAGI. This CDR3 region has 14 residues. Trimming cost V 11 bases and J 0 bases; bases outside gene matches: 9. The CDR3 region has the DNA TGTGCCGTCCAGCGGGGAACAGACCAAGAGACCCAGTACTTC. The encoded protein is CAVQRGTDQETQYF.

The rearrangement links TRBV25-1 to TRBJ1-5; 11 bases line up with TRBD1. CDR3 length equals 14 residues. V lost 3 bases and J lost 9; bases outside the gene matches: 4. The germline V gene has CDR1 MGHDK and CDR2 SYGVNS. CDR3 loop: CASSEGQGVRPQHF. The CDR3 DNA follows: TGTGCCAGCAGTGAGGGACAGGGGGTAAGGCCCCAGCATTTT.

The rearrangement uses TRBV27 and TRBJ2-5, with D perhaps matching TRBD2 (5 bases). This CDR3 is built from 14 residues. CDR1 MNHEY and CDR2 SMNVEV come from the germline V gene (reference sequence). With 5 bases removed from V and 1 base from J, the gap between germline ends came to 11 bases. In nucleotides, the CDR3 is TGTGCCAGCAGTCGCTCCGGGGTCCAAGAGACCCAGTACTTC. It translates to CASSRSGVQETQYF.

The chain combines TRBV6-5 with TRBJ2-1; 13 bases match TRBD2. This CDR3 region has 16 residues. CDR1 and CDR2 (germline): MNHEY, SVGAGI. J lost 10 bases, V lost 2 bases, and 8 bases had no gene match. Written as DNA, the CDR3 is TGTGCCAGCAGTTACCAACTAGCGGGAGGGCCAAAGGAGCAGTTCTTC. It codes for CASSYQLAGGPKEQFF.

As for this clone: The sample carries other DNA sequences with the same CDR3. The rearrangement uses TRBV2 and TRBJ2-7; D call uncertain. The CDR3 contains 11 residues. CDR1 is SNHLY, CDR2 FYNNEI, per germline. V was clipped by 3 bases and J by 3 bases, with 3 bases between them. The CDR3 DNA sequence: TGTGCCAGCAGTGACCGCTACGAGCAGTACTTC. The encoded protein is CASSDRYEQYF.

This chain links TRBV30 with TRBJ1-1; TRBD1 might be the D (6 bases). Trimming pared 4 bases from V and 1 base from J, leaving 10 bases between. The CDR3 sequence is 13 residues long. Germline CDR1 reads GTSNPN; CDR2 reads SVGIG (reference sequence). CDR3 region: CAWNTGTNTEAFF. The CDR3 nucleotides read TGTGCCTGGAACACAGGGACGAACACTGAAGCTTTCTTT.